This T cell receptor (beta chain) is from a study of yellow fever vaccine responses in identical twins. V lost 1 base and J lost 4, with 19 bases in between. This CDR3 spans 17 amino acids. Germline-derived CDR1 and CDR2 are SGHVS and FNYEAQ. TCRdb analysed the RT-PCR reads with MiXCR anew, one entry per CDR3 protein. Of about 400 distinct CDR3 sequences listed, 65% to 70% are singletons. The study, taken as a whole, reports: Reportedly, the T cell response mounted by twins to vaccine seemed partly convergent, partly personalized.

This clonotype occurred a few times. The antigen is unknown. This TCR derives from a female donor who received the yellow fever vaccine. The specimen was T cells from blood (PBMCs), unsorted or a sorted subset (not recorded which), collected before or after yellow fever vaccination (not recorded which). V usage is TRBV7-6 and J usage is TRBJ1-2; D remains unclear. The CDR3 loop is CASSLEASRPGGYGYTF. The CDR3, as DNA: TGTGCCAGCAGCTTAGAGGCCTCTCGCCCCGGCGGCTATGGCTACACCTTC.